The next 4 T cell receptor beta chains were all read from a single sample in a study of cytomegalovirus exposure and HLA in healthy donors. Primers included in the PCR were 60 Vbeta and 13 Jbeta primers. Sequencing was performed with immunoSEQ multiplex PCR; in TCRdb, only in-frame clones are kept and a portion is missing. The sample comprises 100,000 to 150,000 clones, around three quarters of which are singletons, and about 5.3% rests with the top ten. Source material: PBMCs. The receptors originated from a man younger than 40 in good health and CMV-seronegative.

Concerning this clone: The identical CDR3 is also encoded by other nucleotide sequences in the sample. The CDR3 coding sequence is TGTGCCAGCAGCGTGGGAGGCTCCACAGATACGCAGTATTTT. This encodes CASSVGGSTDTQYF. The V call is TRBV9, the J call TRBJ2-3; TRBD2 might be the D (6 bases). Trimming took off 2 bases at V and 2 bases at J, with 9 bases between the two ends. Germline V gene lookup returns CDR1 SGDLS and CDR2 YYNGEE. This CDR3 contains 14 residues.

The gene calls are TRBV20-1 and TRBJ2-7; 8 positions agree with TRBD1. CDR3 length: 11 residues. CDR1 DFQATT and CDR2 SNEGSKA come from the germline V gene (reference sequence). Trimming removed 3 bases from V and 5 bases from J; junction bases left unmatched: 0. The CDR3 sequence is CSARDRDEQYF. The CDR3, as DNA: TGCAGTGCTAGGGACAGGGACGAGCAGTACTTC.

The chain is built from TRBV29-1 and TRBJ1-2; D is ambiguous. Germline lookup yields CDR1 SQVTM and CDR2 ANQGSEA. CDR3 length: 12 amino acids. The V and J ends lost 6 bases and 4 bases respectively, with 12 bases between them. CDR3: CSVMTPVYGYTF. Here the CDR3 DNA reads TGCAGCGTCATGACTCCAGTCTATGGCTACACCTTC.

This chain joins TRBV2 and TRBJ2-7, with 8 bases fitting TRBD1. The CDR3 spans 14 residues. Germline V gene data show CDR1 as SNHLY and CDR2 as FYNNEI. Unmatched junction bases numbered 11, after V lost 7 bases and J lost 6 bases. This CDR3 reads CASTERTGRGEQYF. DNA of the CDR3: TGTGCCAGCACAGAAAGGACAGGGCGGGGCGAGCAGTACTTC. The whole variable domain, remainder taken from reference TRBV2 and TRBJ2-7, is EPEVTQTPSHQVTQMGQEVILRCVPISNHLYFYWYRQILGQKVEFLVSFYNNEISEKSEIFDDQFSVERPDGSNFTLKIRSTKLEDSAMYFCASTERTGRGEQYFGPGTRLTVT.